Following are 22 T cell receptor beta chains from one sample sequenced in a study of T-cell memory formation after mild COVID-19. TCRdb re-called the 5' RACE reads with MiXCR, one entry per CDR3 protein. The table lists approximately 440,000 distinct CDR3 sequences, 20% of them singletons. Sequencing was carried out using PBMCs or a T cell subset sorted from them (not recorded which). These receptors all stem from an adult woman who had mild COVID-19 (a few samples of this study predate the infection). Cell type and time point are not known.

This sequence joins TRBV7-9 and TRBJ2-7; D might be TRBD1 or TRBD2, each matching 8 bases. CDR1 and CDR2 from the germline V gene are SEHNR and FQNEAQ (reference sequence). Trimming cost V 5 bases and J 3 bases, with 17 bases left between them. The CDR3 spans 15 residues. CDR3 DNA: TGTGCCAGCAGCGACACAGGGGGACTAGTCTACGAGCAGTACTTC. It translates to CASSDTGGLVYEQYF. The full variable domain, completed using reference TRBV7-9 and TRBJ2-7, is DTGVSQNPRHKITKRGQNVTFRCDPISEHNRLYWYRQTLGQGPEFLTYFQNEAQLEKSRLLSDRFSAERPKGSFSTLEIQRTEQGDSAMYLCASSDTGGLVYEQYFGPGTRLTVT.

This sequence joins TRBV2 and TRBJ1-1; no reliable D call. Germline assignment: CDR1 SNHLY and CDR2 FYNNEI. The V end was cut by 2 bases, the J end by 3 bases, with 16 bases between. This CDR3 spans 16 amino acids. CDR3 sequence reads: CASSEIIRTGDTEAFF. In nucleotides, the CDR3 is TGTGCCAGCAGTGAAATAATAAGGACGGGCGACACTGAAGCTTTCTTT.

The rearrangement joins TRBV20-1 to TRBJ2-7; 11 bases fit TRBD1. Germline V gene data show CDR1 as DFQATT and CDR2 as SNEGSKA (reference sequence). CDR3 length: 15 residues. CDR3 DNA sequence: TGCAGCGTACACCGGGACAGGGGGAGCTCCTACGAGCAGTACTTC. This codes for CSVHRDRGSSYEQYF.

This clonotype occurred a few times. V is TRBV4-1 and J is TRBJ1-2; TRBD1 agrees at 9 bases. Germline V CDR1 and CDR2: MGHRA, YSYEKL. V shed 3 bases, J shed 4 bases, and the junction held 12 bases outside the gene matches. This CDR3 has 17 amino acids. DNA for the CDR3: TGCGCCAGCAGCCACCCACAGGGGGCTGCACTAGGCTATGGCTACACCTTC. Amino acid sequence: CASSHPQGAALGYGYTF.

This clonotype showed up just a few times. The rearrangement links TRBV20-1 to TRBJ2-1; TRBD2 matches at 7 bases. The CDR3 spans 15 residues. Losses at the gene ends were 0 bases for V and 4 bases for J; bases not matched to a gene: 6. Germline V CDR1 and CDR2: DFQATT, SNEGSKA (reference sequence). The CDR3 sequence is CSARDPREDYNEQFF. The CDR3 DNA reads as TGCAGTGCTAGAGATCCCCGGGAGGATTACAATGAGCAGTTCTTC.

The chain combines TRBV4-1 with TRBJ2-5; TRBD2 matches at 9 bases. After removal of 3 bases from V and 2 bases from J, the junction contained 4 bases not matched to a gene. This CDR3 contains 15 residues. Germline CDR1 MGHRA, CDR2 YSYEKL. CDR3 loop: CASSQQTSGQETQYF. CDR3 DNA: TGCGCCAGCAGCCAGCAGACTAGCGGACAAGAGACCCAGTACTTC.

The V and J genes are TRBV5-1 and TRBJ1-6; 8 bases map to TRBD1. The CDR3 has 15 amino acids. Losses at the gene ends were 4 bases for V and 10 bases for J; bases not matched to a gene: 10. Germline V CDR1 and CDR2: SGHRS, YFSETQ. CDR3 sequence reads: CASSGSRTGSSPLHF. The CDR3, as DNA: TGCGCCAGCAGCGGCTCTAGGACAGGGTCATCACCCCTCCACTTT.

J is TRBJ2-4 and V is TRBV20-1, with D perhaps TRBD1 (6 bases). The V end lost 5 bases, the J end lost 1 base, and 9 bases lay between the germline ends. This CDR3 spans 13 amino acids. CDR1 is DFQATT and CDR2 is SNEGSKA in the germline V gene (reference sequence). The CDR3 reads CSARDNAKNIQYF. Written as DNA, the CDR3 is TGCAGTGCTCGGGACAACGCCAAAAACATTCAGTACTTC.

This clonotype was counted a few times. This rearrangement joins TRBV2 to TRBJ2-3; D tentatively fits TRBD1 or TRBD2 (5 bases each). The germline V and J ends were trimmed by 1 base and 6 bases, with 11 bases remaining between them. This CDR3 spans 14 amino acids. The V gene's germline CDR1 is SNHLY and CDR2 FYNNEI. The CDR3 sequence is CASSEGGWGDTQYF. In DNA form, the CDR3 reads TGTGCCAGCAGTGAAGGAGGTTGGGGGGATACGCAGTATTTT.

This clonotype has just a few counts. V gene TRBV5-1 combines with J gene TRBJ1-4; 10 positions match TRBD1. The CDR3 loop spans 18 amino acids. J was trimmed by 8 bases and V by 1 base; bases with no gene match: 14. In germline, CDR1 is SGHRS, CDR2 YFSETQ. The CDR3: CASSLFGTGAVTGEKLFF. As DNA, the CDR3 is TGCGCCAGCAGCTTGTTCGGGACAGGGGCTGTTACAGGCGAAAAACTGTTTTTT.

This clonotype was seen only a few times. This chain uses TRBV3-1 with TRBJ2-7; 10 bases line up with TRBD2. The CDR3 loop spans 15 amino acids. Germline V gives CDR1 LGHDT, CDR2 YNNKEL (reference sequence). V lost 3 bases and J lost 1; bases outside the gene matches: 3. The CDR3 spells CASSQTSGPSYEQYF. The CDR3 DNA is TGTGCCAGCAGCCAGACTAGCGGGCCTTCCTACGAGCAGTACTTC.

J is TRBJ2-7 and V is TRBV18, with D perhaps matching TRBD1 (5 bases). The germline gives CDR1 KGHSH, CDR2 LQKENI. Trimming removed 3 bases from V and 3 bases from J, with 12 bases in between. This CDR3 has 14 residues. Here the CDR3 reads CASSPRGADYEQYF. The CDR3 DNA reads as TGTGCCAGCTCACCTCGTGGGGCAGACTACGAGCAGTACTTC.

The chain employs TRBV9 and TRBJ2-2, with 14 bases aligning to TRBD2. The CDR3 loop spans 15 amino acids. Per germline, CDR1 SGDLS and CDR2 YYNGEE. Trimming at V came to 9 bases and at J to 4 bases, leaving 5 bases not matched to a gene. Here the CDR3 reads CATSTSGGATGELFF. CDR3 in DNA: TGTGCCACCTCGACTAGCGGGGGGGCCACCGGGGAGCTGTTTTTT.

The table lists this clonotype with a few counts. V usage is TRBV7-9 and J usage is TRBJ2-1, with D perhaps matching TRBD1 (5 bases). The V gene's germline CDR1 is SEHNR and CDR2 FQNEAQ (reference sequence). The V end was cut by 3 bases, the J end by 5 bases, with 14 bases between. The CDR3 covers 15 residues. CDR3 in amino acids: CASSFWAGADNEQFF. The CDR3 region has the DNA TGTGCCAGCAGCTTCTGGGCTGGGGCGGACAATGAGCAGTTCTTC.

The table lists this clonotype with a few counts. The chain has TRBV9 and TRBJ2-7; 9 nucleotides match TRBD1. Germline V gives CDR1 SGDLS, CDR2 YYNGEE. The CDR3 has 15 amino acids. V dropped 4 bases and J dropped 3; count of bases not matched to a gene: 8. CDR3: CASSPVGTGRYEQYF. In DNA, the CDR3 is TGTGCCAGCAGCCCAGTAGGGACAGGGCGCTACGAGCAGTACTTC.

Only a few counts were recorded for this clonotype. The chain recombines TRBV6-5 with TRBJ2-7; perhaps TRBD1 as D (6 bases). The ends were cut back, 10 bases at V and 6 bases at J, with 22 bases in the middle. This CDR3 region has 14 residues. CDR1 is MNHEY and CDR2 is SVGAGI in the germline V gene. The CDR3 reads CATGQGSTGGEQYF. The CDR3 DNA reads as TGTGCCACCGGCCAAGGGTCGACAGGAGGCGAGCAGTACTTC.

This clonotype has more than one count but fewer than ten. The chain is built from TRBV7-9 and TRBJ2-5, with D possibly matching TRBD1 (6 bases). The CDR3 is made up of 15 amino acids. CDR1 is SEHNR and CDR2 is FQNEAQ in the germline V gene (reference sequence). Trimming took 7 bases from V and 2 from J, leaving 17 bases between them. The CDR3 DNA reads TGTGCCAGCAACCCCGTCGACAGGACTCAAGAGACCCAGTACTTC. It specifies CASNPVDRTQETQYF.

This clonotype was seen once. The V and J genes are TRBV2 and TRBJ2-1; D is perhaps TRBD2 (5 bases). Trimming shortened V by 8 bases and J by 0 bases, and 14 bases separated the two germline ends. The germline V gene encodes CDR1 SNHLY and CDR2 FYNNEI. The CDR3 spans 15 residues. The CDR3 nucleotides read TGTGCCAGCCCCGTCGGGGATAGCTCCTACAATGAGCAGTTCTTC. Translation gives CASPVGDSSYNEQFF.

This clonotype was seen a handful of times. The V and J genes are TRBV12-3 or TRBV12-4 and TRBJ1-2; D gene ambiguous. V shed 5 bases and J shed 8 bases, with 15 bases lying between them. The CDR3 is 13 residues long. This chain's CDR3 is CASSQLTGRGYTF. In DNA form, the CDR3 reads TGTGCCAGCAGTCAACTTACCGGCAGGGGCTACACCTTC.

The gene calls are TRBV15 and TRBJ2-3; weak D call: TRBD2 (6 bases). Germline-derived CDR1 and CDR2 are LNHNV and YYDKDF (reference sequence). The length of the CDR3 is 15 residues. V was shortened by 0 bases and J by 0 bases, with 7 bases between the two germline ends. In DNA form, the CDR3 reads TGTGCCACCAGCAGAGAGCGGGGCAGCACAGATACGCAGTATTTT. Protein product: CATSRERGSTDTQYF.

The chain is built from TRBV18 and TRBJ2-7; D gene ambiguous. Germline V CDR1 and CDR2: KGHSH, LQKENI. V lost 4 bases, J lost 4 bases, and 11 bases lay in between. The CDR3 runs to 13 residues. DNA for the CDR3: TGTGCCAGCTCACTCCTGTTAATTTACGAGCAGTACTTC. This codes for CASSLLLIYEQYF.

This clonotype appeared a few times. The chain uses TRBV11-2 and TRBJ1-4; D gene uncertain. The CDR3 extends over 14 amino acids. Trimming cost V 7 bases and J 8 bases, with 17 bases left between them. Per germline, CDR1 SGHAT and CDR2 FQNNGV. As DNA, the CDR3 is TGTGCCAGCACCAGGACCGGCTCGGGGGAAAAACTGTTTTTT. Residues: CASTRTGSGEKLFF.